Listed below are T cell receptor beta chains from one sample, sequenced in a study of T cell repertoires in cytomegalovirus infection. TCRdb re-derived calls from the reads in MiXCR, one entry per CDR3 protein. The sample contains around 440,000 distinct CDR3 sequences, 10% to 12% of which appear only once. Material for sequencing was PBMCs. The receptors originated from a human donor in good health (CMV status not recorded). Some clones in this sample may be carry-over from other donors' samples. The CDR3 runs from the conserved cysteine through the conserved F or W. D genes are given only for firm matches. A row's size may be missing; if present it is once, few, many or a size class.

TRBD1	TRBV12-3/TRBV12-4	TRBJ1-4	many	CASNLSGGLRGELFF	TGTGCCAGCAACCTCTCAGGGGGACTCCGAGGGGAACTGTTTTTT
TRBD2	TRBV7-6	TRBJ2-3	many	CASSLLADTDTQYF	TGTGCCAGCAGCCTACTAGCGGACACAGATACGCAGTATTTT
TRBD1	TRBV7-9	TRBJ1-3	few	CASSLARDRGLAGNTIYF	TGTGCCAGCAGCTTAGCGCGGGACAGGGGGCTGGCTGGAAACACCATATATTTT
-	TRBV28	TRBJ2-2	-	CAIARGENTGELFF	TGTGCCATCGCAAGGGGCGAGAACACCGGGGAGCTGTTTTTT
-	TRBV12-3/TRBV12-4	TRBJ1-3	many	CASSSTGKGGNTIYF	TGTGCCAGCAGTTCCACAGGGAAAGGGGGAAACACCATATATTTT
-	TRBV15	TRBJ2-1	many	CATSRDPGGFNEQFF	TGTGCCACCAGCAGAGATCCAGGGGGGTTTAATGAGCAGTTCTTC
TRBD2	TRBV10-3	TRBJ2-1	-	CAISGLADNEQFF	TGTGCCATCAGTGGACTAGCGGACAATGAGCAGTTCTTC
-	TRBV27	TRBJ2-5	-	CASSFILGTQETQYF	TGTGCCAGCAGTTTCATCCTAGGGACACAAGAGACCCAGTACTTC
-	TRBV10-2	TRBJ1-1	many	CASRPDTEAFF	TGCGCCAGCAGGCCCGACACTGAAGCTTTCTTT
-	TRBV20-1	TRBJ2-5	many	CSARVPKAALQETQYF	TGCAGTGCTAGAGTACCAAAAGCGGCCCTACAAGAGACCCAGTACTTC
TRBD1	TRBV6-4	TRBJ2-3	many	CASSDGTGSDTQYF	TGTGCCAGCAGTGACGGGACAGGGTCAGATACGCAGTATTTT
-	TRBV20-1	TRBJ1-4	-	CSASGGWATNEKLFF	TGCAGTGCTAGTGGAGGTTGGGCAACTAATGAAAAACTGTTTTTT
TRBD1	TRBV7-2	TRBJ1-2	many	CASSLNRDRTGVYGYTF	TGTGCCAGCAGCTTAAATAGGGACCGGACAGGGGTCTATGGCTACACCTTC
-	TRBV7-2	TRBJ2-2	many	CASSFTWGHTGELFF	TGTGCCAGCAGCTTCACTTGGGGGCACACCGGGGAGCTGTTTTTT
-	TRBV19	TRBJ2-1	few	CASSIIQGHSYNEQFF	TGTGCCAGTAGTATAATTCAGGGTCACTCCTACAATGAGCAGTTCTTC
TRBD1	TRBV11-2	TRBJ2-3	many	CASSQPTGQGADTQYF	TGTGCCAGCAGCCAACCCACGGGACAGGGGGCAGATACGCAGTATTTT
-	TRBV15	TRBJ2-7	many	CATRRGAAYEQYF	TGTGCCACCAGGAGAGGGGCAGCGTACGAGCAGTACTTC
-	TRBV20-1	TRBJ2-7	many	CSARKRQAPGEQYF	TGCAGTGCTAGAAAGCGGCAAGCCCCGGGTGAGCAGTACTTC
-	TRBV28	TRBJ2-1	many	CASSLEGYDEQFF	TGTGCCAGCAGTTTAGAGGGGTACGATGAGCAGTTCTTC
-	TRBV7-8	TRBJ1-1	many	CASSPRPARFTEAFF	TGTGCCAGCAGCCCGCGGCCAGCCAGGTTCACTGAAGCTTTCTTT
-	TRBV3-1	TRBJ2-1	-	CASSPRASAFIYNEQFF	TGTGCCAGCAGCCCTCGAGCTAGCGCCTTCATTTACAATGAGCAGTTCTTC
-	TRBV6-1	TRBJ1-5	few	CASSDHQPQHF	TGTGCCAGCAGTGATCATCAGCCCCAGCATTTT
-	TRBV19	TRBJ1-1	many	CASSIGRGGTEAFF	TGTGCCAGTAGTATAGGAAGGGGAGGAACTGAAGCTTTCTTT
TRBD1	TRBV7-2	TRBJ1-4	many	CASSRDSLAGGEKLFF	TGTGCCAGCAGCCGGGACAGTCTCGCCGGGGGTGAAAAACTGTTTTTT
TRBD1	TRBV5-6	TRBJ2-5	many	CASSLRQGLETQYF	TGTGCCAGCAGCTTAAGACAGGGTCTAGAGACCCAGTACTTC
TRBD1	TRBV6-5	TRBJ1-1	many	CASSPQRGLLDFF	TGTGCCAGCAGTCCCCAGAGGGGGCTTTTGGATTTCTTT
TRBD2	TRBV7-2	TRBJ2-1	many	CASSLAASGTYNEQFF	TGTGCCAGCAGCTTAGCAGCTAGCGGGACCTACAATGAGCAGTTCTTC
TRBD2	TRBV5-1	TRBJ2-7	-	CASTGTSVGEQYF	TGCGCCAGCACGGGGACTAGCGTAGGCGAGCAGTACTTC
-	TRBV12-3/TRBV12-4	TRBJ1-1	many	CASSPTAVTEAFF	TGTGCCAGCAGTCCCACTGCAGTCACTGAAGCTTTCTTT
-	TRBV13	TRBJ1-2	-	CASSSSNSLEFSGYTF	TGTGCCAGCAGCTCATCAAACTCCCTCGAGTTTTCCGGGTACACCTTC
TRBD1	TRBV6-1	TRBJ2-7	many	CASSPKIPGQGPYEQYF	TGTGCCAGCAGTCCTAAAATCCCGGGACAGGGTCCCTACGAGCAGTACTTC
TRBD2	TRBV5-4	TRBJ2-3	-	CASSFKAGGITDTQYF	TGTGCCAGCAGCTTCAAAGCGGGAGGGATAACAGATACGCAGTATTTT
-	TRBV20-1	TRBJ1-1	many	CSARVIDRDTEAFF	TGCAGTGCTAGGGTTATCGACCGAGACACTGAAGCTTTCTTT
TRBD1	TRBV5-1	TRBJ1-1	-	CASSWTGLPGTEAFF	TGCGCCAGCAGCTGGACAGGGCTTCCGGGGACTGAAGCTTTCTTT
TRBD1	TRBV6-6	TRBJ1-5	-	CASSYSRGPGSNQPQHF	TGTGCCAGCAGTTACTCAAGGGGGCCGGGAAGCAATCAGCCCCAGCATTTT
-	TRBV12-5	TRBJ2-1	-	CASGFNSYNEQFF	TGTGCTAGTGGTTTTAACAGTTACAATGAGCAGTTCTTC
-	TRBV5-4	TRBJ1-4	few	CASSLEGGGEKLFF	TGTGCCAGCAGCTTGGAGGGGGGAGGAGAAAAACTGTTTTTT
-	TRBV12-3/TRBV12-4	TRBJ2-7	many	CASSLRMILDQTYEQYF	TGTGCCAGCAGTTTAAGGATGATACTGGACCAAACCTACGAGCAGTACTTC
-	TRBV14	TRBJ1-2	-	CASTRGLRDGYTF	TGTGCCAGCACCCGGGGCTTGCGCGATGGCTACACCTTC
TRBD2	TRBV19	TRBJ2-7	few	CASSIGSGRYEQYF	TGTGCCAGTAGTATAGGGAGCGGGAGGTACGAGCAGTACTTC
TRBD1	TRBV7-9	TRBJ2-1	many	CASSGPGGSYNEQFF	TGTGCCAGCAGCGGGCCAGGGGGCTCCTACAATGAGCAGTTCTTC
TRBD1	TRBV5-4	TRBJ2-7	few	CASSLVGQGAYEQYF	TGTGCCAGCAGCTTGGTAGGACAGGGGGCCTACGAGCAGTACTTC
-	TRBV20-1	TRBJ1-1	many	CSAWGDLNTEAFF	TGCAGTGCGTGGGGAGATTTGAACACTGAAGCTTTCTTT
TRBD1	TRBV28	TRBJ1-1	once	CASSQQGIAEAFF	TGTGCCAGCAGCCAACAGGGGATCGCTGAAGCTTTCTTT
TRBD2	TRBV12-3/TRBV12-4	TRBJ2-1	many	CASTTGEASGAAEQFF	TGTGCCAGCACCACAGGGGAGGCTAGCGGGGCGGCCGAGCAGTTCTTC
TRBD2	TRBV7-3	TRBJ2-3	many	CASSQGLAGVGPDTQYF	TGTGCCAGCAGCCAGGGACTAGCGGGGGTTGGACCAGATACGCAGTATTTT
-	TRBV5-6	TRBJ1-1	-	CATSMGSNTEAFF	TGTGCCACCTCTATGGGATCGAACACTGAAGCTTTCTTT
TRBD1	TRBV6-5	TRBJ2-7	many	CASSYKGQGGEQYF	TGTGCCAGCAGTTACAAAGGACAGGGGGGAGAGCAGTACTTC
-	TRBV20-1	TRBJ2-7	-	CSAPDLTYEQYF	TGCAGTGCCCCGGACTTAACCTACGAGCAGTACTTC
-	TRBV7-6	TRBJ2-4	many	CASSLDRGQDKNIQYF	TGTGCCAGCAGCTTAGACCGGGGGCAAGACAAAAACATTCAGTACTTC